Shown below are 9 T cell receptor beta chains from a single sample sequenced in a study of early T cells in non-severe SARS-CoV-2 infection. TCRdb reprocessed the 5' RACE reads with MiXCR, giving one entry per CDR3 protein. The sample carries about 22,000 distinct CDR3 sequences, 4.5% to 5% recorded once. Sequenced: whole blood. These receptors were collected from an adult who was a healthcare worker with PCR-confirmed SARS-CoV-2 infection or an uninfected control (not recorded which).

This clonotype has a count of ten or more. V is TRBV29-1 and J is TRBJ2-3, with 9 bases matching TRBD1. The CDR3 contains 14 residues. Trimming removed 6 bases from V and 0 bases from J; junction bases left unmatched: 4. Looked up from germline, CDR1 is SQVTM and CDR2 is ANQGSEA. CDR3 region: CSVYRGQSTDTQYF. In DNA form, the CDR3 reads TGCAGCGTCTACAGGGGGCAGAGCACAGATACGCAGTATTTT.

This clonotype was seen a handful of times. A much larger clone differs from this one at a single base, so this may be a read error. This chain links TRBV2 with TRBJ1-4; 8 positions match TRBD1. Germline V gene data show CDR1 as SNHLY and CDR2 as FYNNEI. V gave up 4 bases and J gave up 11 bases; unmatched junction bases: 9. This CDR3 has 14 amino acids. CDR3 sequence reads: CASSAASQGAKLFF. The DNA of the CDR3 is TGTGCCAGCAGTGCGGCCAGTCAGGGGGCCAAACTGTTTTTT.

The chain recombines TRBV29-1 with TRBJ2-7; D is unresolved. There are 13 residues in the CDR3. Trimming took 0 bases from V and 0 from J, leaving 6 bases between them. From germline, CDR1 is SQVTM and CDR2 ANQGSEA. CDR3 region: CSVEEWSSYEQYF. The CDR3 coding sequence is TGCAGCGTTGAAGAGTGGAGCTCCTACGAGCAGTACTTC.

This clonotype was detected a few times. The chain carries TRBV7-2 and TRBJ2-1, with 9 bases that match TRBD2. Germline trimming cut 0 bases from V and 8 bases from J; bases unmatched to any gene: 5. This CDR3 has 15 amino acids. Germline loops: CDR1 SGHTA, CDR2 FQGNSA. In DNA, the CDR3 is TGTGCCAGCAGCTTAGCGGCGGGGGGGCCAGATGAGCAGTTCTTC. This gives the protein CASSLAAGGPDEQFF.

A single count supports this clonotype. The chain has TRBV4-1 and TRBJ1-3; D unresolved. The germline V gene encodes CDR1 MGHRA and CDR2 YSYEKL. V shed 1 base and J shed 5 bases, with 6 bases lying between them. CDR3 size: 13 residues. The CDR3 bases are TGCGCCAGCAGCCAAGCCGCTAGAAACACCATATATTTT. Protein sequence: CASSQAARNTIYF.

In this sample, this clonotype turned up many times. The CDR3 DNA reads TGTGCCAGCACAGACAAGCCGGAGTACGAGCAGTACTTC. Encoded protein: CASTDKPEYEQYF. V and J are TRBV12-3 or TRBV12-4 and TRBJ2-7; no reliable D call. V lost 7 bases and J 4 bases, leaving 14 bases between the germline ends. The CDR3 covers 13 residues.

This clonotype was recorded at least ten times. This chain links TRBV7-2 with TRBJ2-3; 9 bases line up with TRBD1. The germline V gene encodes CDR1 SGHTA and CDR2 FQGNSA. The CDR3 is made up of 16 amino acids. V shed 4 bases and J 6 bases; nucleotides not matched to a gene: 11. The CDR3 spells CASSSSGTGRSDTQYF. As DNA, the CDR3 is TGTGCCAGCAGCTCGTCCGGGACAGGGCGCTCTGATACGCAGTATTTT.

J is TRBJ2-2 and V is TRBV27; D is unresolved. This CDR3 comprises 13 residues. Germline V gene lookup returns CDR1 MNHEY and CDR2 SMNVEV (reference sequence). Trimming took 7 bases from V and 7 from J, leaving 13 bases between them. The chain's CDR3 is CASNFQARGELFF. In DNA form, the CDR3 reads TGTGCCAGCAACTTTCAGGCCCGCGGGGAGCTGTTTTTT.

This clonotype was seen repeatedly, ten times or more. CDR3 bases: TGTGCCAGCAGTCCCCCGGTGGCGAACACTGAAGCTTTCTTT. Translation gives CASSPPVANTEAFF. The V and J genes are TRBV12-3 or TRBV12-4 and TRBJ1-1, with D uncertain. This CDR3 comprises 14 residues. V was cut by 5 bases and J by 1 base, with 11 bases left in between.